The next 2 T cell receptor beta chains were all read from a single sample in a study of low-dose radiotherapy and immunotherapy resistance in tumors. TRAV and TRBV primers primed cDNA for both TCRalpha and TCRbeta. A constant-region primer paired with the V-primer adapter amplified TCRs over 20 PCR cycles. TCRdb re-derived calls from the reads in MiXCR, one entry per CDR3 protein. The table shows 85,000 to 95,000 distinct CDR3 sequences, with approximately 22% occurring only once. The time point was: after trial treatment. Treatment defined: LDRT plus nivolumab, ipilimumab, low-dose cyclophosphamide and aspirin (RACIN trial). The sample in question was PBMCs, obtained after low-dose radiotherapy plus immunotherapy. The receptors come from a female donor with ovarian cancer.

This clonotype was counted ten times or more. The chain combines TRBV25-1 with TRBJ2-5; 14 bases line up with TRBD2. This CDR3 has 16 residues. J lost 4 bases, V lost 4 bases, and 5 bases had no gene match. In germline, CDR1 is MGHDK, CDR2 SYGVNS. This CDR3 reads CASSAGLAGVLETQYF. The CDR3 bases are TGTGCCAGCAGTGCGGGACTAGCGGGAGTTTTAGAGACCCAGTACTTC.

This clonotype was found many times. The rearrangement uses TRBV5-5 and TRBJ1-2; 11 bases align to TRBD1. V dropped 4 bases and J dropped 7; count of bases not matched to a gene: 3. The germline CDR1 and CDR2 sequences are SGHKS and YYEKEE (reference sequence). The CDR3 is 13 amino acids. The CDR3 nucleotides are TGTGCCAGCAGCCGGACAGGGGGCATTGGCTACACCTTC. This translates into CASSRTGGIGYTF.